This TCR beta chain was captured by sequencing in a study of naive and memory T cell subsets. Both TRBC1 and TRBC2 were covered by a beta constant-region primer of two equimolar oligonucleotides. Four rounds of PCR amplified the ligated cDNA using nested alpha and beta constant-region primers plus SP2. Each CDR3 protein gets one entry after TCRdb re-called the UMI-ligation and nested PCR reads with MiXCR. The sample has fewer than 3,500 distinct CDR3 sequences; around 5.2% are singletons. Many counts were recorded for this clonotype. The CDR3 has 13 residues. From germline, CDR1 is SGHRS and CDR2 YFSETQ. V lost 4 bases to trimming and J lost 0 bases, with 7 bases between them. Overnight CMV lysate stimulation of fresh PBMCs defined donor CMV status by CD4+ IFNgamma.

The sample comprised CD4+ TEMRA cells from blood. As for subset: effector memory re-expressing CD45RA, CD45RA+ CD27-. The clonotype originates from a human donor in good health. The chain combines TRBV5-1 with TRBJ1-1; possible D gene TRBD1, 5 bases. As DNA, the CDR3 is TGCGCCAGCAGCGGGGCAGTGAACACTGAAGCTTTCTTT. Its protein is CASSGAVNTEAFF.